What follows describes a single T cell receptor beta chain. Its matching antigen is unknown. The germline gene is not matched at one end of the junction; a read error may be the cause. The data were taken from a study of CD8+CD57+ T cells in acquired aplastic anemia. General study results and limits: Patients and healthy controls showed no significant CD8+ Simpson's diversity difference. Shared by patients and controls, almost 30 CD8+ CDR3s were abundant in patients.

This CDR3 has 13 amino acids. Germline CDR1 and CDR2: SGHTA and FQGTGA. For sequencing, patients were chosen who had shown expansion of CD8+CD57+ cells by flow cytometry. Patient blood was sampled before any therapy had been received. TCR beta VDJ and CDR3 profiles were obtained from a genomic DNA template. TCRdb used MiXCR to reprocess the reads, holding one entry per CDR3 protein. The sample includes about 160,000 distinct CDR3 sequences, 71% of them seen just once. The source of this sequence is a human donor with aplastic anemia. Sequenced sample: sorted CD4+, CD8+, or CD8+CD57+ T cells (not recorded which) from PBMCs. V gene TRBV7-3 combines with J gene TRBJ1-1, with D possibly being TRBD1 (5 bases). The CDR3 DNA follows: TGTGCCGGCAGCTTAGACAGGAACACTGAAGCTTTCTTT. It translates to CAGSLDRNTEAFF.